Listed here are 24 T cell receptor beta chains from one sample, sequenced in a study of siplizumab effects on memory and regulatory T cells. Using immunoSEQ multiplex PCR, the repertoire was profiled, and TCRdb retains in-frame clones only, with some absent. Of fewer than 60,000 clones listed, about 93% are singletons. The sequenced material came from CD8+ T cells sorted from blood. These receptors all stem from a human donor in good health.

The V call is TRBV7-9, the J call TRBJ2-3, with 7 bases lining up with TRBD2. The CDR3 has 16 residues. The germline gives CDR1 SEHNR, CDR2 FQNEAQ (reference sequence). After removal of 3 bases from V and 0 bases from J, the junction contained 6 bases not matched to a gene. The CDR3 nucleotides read TGTGCCAGCAGCTTCTTCAGCGGGATTAGCACAGATACGCAGTATTTT. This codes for CASSFFSGISTDTQYF.

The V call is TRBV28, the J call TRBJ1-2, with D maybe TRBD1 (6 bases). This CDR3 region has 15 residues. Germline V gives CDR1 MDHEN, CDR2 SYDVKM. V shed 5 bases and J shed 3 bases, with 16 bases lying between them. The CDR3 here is CASSPRGRFDYGYTF. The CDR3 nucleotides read TGTGCCAGCAGTCCCCGGGGGCGGTTCGACTATGGCTACACCTTC.

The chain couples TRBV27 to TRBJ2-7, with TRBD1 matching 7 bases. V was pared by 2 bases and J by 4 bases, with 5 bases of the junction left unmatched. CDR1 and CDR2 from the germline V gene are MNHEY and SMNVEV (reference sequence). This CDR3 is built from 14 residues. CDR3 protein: CASSLTGVGYEQYF. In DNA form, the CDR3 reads TGTGCCAGCAGTTTAACAGGGGTGGGGTACGAGCAGTACTTC.

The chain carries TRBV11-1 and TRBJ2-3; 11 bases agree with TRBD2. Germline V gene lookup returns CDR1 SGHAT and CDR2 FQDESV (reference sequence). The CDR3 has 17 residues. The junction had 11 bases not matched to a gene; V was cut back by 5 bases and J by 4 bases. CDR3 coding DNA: TGTGCCAGCAGCCCGGGTAGTAGCGGGAGGGCCGCAGATACGCAGTATTTT. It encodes CASSPGSSGRAADTQYF.

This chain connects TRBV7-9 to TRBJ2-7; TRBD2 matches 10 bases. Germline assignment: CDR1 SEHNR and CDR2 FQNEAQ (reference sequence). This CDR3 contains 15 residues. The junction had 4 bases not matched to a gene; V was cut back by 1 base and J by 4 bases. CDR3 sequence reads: CASSLEASGRYEQYF. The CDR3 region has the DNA TGTGCCAGCAGCTTAGAGGCTAGCGGGAGATACGAGCAGTACTTC.

In DNA, the CDR3 is TGTGCCAGCAGTTTAGGATCCGAAGAGACCCAGTACTTC. Protein product: CASSLGSEETQYF. The V gene is TRBV28, the J gene TRBJ2-5; D is undetermined. Between the trimmed V and J ends, which lost 2 bases and 3 bases, there was a span of 7 bases. The CDR3 loop spans 13 amino acids. Germline CDR1 MDHEN, CDR2 SYDVKM.

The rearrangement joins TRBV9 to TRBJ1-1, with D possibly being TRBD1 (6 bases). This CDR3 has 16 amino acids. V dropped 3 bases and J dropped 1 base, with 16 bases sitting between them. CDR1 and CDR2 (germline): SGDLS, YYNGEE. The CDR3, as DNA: TGTGCCAGCAGCGGGCAGGGACAAAGGACGAACACTGAAGCTTTCTTT. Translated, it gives CASSGQGQRTNTEAFF.

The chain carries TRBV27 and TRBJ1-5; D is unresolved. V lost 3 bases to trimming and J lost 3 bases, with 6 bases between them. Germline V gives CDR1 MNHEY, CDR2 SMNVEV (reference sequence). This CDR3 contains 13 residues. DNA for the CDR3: TGTGCCAGCAGTTTTCTCCTCAATCAGCCCCAGCATTTT. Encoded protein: CASSFLLNQPQHF.

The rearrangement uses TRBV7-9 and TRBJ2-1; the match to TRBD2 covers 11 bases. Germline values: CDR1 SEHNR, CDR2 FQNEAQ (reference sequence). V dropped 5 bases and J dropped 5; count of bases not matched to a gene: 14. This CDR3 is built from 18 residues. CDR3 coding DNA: TGTGCCAGCAGCCCCCAAACGGCGGGACTAGCGGTAAACAATGAGCAGTTCTTC. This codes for CASSPQTAGLAVNNEQFF.

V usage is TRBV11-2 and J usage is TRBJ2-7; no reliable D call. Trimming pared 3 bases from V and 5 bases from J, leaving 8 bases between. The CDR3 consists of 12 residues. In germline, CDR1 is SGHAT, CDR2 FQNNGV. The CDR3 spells CASSFQLNEQYF. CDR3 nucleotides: TGTGCCAGCAGCTTCCAATTAAACGAGCAGTACTTC. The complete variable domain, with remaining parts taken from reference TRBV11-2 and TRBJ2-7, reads EAGVAQSPRYKIIEKRQSVAFWCNPISGHATLYWYQQILGQGPKLLIQFQNNGVVDDSQLPKDRFSAERLKGVDSTLKIQPAKLEDSAVYLCASSFQLNEQYFGPGTRLTVT.

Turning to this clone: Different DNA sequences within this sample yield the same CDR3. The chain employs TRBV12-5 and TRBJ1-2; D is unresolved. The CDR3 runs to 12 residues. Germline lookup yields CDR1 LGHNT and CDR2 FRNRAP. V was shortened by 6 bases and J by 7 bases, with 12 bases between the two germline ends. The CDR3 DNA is TGTGCTAGTGGCCCCGTCCGAGGTGGCTACACCTTC. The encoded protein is CASGPVRGGYTF.

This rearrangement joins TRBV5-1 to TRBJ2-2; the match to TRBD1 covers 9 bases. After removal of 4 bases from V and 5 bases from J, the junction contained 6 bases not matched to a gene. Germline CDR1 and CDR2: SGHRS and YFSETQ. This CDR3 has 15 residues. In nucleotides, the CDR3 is TGCGCCAGCAGCCCGGGACAGGGAAGGACCGGGGAGCTGTTTTTT. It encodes CASSPGQGRTGELFF.

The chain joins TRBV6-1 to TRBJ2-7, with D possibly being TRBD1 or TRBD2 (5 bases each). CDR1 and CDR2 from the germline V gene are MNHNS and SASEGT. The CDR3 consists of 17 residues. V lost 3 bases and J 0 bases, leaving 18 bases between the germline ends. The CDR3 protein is CASSDGVGGLSSYEQYF. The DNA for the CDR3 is TGTGCCAGCAGTGATGGGGTTGGGGGTCTAAGCTCCTACGAGCAGTACTTC.

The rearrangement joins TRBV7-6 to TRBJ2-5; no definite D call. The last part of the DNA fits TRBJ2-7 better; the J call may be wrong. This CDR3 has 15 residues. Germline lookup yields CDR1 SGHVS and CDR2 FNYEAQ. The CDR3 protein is CASSPLLGSSYEQYF. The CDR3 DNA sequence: TGTGCCAGCAGCCCCCTCCTGGGGTCCAGCTACGAGCAGTACTTC.

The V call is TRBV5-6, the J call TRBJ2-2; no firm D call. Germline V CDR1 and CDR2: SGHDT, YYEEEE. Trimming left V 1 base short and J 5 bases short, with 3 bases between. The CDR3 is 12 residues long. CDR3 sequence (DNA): TGTGCCAGCAGCTTGCTGACCGGGGAGCTGTTTTTT. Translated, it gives CASSLLTGELFF.

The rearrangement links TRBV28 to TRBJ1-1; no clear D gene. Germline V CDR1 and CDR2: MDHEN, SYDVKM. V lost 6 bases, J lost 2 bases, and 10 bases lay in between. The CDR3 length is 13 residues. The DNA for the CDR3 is TGTGCCAGCAGCGAGTGGGGAAACACTGAAGCTTTCTTT. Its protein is CASSEWGNTEAFF. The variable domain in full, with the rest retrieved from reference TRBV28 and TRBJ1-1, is DVKVTQSSRYLVKRTGEKVFLECVQDMDHENMFWYRQDPGLGLRLIYFSYDVKMKEKGDIPEGYSVSREKKERFSLILESASTNQTSMYLCASSEWGNTEAFFGQGTRLTVV.

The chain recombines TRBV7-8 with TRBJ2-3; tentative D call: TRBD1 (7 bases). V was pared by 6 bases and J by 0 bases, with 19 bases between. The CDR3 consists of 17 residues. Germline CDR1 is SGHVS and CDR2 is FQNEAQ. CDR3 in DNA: TGTGCCAGCAGGTCCACAAAGACAGGGAGGAGCACAGATACGCAGTATTTT. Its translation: CASRSTKTGRSTDTQYF.

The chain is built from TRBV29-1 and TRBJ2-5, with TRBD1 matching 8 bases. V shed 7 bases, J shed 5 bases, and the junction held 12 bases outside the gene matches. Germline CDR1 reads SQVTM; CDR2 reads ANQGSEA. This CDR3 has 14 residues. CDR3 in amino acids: CSGRGGRGLETQYF. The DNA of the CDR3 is TGCAGCGGGAGAGGGGGCAGGGGGCTCGAGACCCAGTACTTC.

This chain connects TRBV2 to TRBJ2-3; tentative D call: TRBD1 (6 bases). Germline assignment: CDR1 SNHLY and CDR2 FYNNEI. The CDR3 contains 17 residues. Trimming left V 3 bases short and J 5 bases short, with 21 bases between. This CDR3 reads CASSDISRSGVGDTQYF. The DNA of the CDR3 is TGTGCCAGCAGTGACATTTCTCGGTCAGGGGTGGGAGATACGCAGTATTTT.

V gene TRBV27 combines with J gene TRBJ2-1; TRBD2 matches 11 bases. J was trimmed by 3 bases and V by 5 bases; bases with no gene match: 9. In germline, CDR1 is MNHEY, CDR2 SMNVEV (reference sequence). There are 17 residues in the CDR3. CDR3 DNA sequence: TGTGCCAGCAGTATCCCGGGACTAGCGGAAGGCTACAATGAGCAGTTCTTC. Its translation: CASSIPGLAEGYNEQFF.

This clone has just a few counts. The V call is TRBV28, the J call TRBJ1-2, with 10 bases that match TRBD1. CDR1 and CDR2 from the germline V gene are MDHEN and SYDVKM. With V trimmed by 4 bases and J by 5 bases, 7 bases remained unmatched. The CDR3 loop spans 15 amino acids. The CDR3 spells CASSSRQGAGYGYTF. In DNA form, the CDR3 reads TGTGCCAGCAGTTCCCGACAGGGGGCTGGGTATGGCTACACCTTC.

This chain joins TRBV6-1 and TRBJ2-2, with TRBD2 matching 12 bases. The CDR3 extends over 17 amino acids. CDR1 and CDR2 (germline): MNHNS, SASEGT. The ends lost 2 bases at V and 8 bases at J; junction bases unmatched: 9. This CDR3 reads CASSESAGLAGRGELFF. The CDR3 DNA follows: TGTGCCAGCAGTGAATCCGCAGGACTAGCGGGAAGGGGGGAGCTGTTTTTT.

CDR3 protein: CASSLNSGPGFAGELFF. DNA for the CDR3: TGTGCCAGCAGCCTCAATAGCGGGCCCGGGTTTGCCGGGGAGCTGTTTTTT. The chain employs TRBV5-6 and TRBJ2-2; 7 bases match TRBD2. The CDR3 extends over 17 amino acids. The germline V gene encodes CDR1 SGHDT and CDR2 YYEEEE. V lost 4 bases, J lost 6 bases, and 15 bases stayed unmatched.

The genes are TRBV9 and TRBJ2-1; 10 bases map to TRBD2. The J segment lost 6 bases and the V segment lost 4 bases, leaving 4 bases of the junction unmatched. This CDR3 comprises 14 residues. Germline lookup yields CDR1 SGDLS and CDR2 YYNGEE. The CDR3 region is CASSLAGGPNEQFF. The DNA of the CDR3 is TGTGCCAGCAGCTTAGCGGGAGGCCCCAATGAGCAGTTCTTC.